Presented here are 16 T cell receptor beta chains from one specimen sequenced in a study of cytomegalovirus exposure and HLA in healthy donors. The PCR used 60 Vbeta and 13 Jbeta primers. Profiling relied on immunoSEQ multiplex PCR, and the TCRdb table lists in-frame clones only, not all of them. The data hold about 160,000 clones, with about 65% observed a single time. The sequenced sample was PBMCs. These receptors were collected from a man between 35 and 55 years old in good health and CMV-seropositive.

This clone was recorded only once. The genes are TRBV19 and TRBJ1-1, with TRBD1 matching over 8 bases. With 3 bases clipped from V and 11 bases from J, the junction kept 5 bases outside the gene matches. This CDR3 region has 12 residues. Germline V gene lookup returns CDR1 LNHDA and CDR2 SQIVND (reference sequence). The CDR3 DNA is TGTGCCAGTAGTATCCCGGACAGGGCGGCTTTCTTT. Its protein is CASSIPDRAAFF.

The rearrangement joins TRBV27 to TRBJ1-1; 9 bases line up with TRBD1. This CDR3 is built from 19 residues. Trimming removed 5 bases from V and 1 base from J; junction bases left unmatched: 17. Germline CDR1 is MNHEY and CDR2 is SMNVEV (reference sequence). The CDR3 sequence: CASSPRYPDRGRGNTEAFF. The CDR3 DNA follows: TGTGCCAGCAGTCCACGGTACCCGGACAGGGGTCGGGGGAACACTGAAGCTTTCTTT.

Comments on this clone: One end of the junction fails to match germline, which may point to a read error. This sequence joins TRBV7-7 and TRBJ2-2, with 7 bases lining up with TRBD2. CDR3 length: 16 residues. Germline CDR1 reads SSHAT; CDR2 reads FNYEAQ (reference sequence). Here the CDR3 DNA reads TGTGCTAGCAGCCGGGGAGCGGGGCCGAACACCGGGGAGCTGTTTTTT. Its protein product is CASSRGAGPNTGELFF.

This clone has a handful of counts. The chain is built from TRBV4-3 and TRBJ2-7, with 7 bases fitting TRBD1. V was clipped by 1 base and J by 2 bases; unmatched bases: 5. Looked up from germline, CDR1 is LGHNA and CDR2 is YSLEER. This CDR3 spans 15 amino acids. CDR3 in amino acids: CASSQGPGGAYEQYF. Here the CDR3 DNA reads TGCGCCAGCAGCCAAGGTCCAGGGGGAGCCTACGAGCAGTACTTC.

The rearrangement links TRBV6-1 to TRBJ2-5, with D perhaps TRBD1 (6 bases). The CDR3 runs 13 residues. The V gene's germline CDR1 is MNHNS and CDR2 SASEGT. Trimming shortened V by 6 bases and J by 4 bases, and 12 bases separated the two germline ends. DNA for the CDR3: TGTGCCAGCAGATACAGGGTAGGAGAGACCCAGTACTTC. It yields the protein CASRYRVGETQYF.

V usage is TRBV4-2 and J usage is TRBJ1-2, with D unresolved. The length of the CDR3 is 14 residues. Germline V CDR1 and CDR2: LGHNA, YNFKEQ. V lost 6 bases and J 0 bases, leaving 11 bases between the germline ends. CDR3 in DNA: TGTGCCAGCAGGCTGATCGGAGCTAACTATGGCTACACCTTC. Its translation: CASRLIGANYGYTF.

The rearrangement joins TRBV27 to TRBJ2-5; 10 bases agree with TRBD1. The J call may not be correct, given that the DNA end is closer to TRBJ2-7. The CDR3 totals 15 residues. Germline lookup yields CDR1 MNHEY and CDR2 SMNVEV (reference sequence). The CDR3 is CASSSPGQGIREQYF. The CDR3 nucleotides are TGTGCCAGCAGTTCCCCGGGACAGGGGATACGCGAGCAGTACTTC.

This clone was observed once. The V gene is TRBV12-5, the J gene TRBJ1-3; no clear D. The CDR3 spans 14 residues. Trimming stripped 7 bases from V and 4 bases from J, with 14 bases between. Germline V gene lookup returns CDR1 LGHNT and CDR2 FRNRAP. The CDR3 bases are TGTGCTAGTGCCGAAAACGGGTCCGGAAACACCATATATTTT. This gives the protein CASAENGSGNTIYF.

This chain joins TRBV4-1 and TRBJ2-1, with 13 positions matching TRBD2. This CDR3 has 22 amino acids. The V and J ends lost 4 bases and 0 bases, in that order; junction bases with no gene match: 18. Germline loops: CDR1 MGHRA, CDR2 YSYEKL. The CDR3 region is CASSPQVGGRTSGGPSYNEQFF. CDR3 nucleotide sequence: TGCGCCAGCAGCCCCCAGGTTGGGGGTCGGACTAGCGGGGGTCCCTCCTACAATGAGCAGTTCTTC.

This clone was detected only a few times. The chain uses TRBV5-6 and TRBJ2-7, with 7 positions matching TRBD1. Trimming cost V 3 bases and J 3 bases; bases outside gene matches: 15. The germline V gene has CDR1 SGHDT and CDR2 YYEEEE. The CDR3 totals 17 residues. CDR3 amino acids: CASSSGTDTNPFYEQYF. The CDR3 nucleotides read TGTGCCAGCAGCTCCGGGACAGATACCAATCCTTTCTACGAGCAGTACTTC.

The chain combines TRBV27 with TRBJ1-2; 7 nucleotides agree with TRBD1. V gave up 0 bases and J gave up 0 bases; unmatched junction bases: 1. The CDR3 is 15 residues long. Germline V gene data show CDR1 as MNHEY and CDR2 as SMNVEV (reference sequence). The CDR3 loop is CASSLSRGANYGYTF. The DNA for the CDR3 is TGTGCCAGCAGTTTATCCAGGGGGGCTAACTATGGCTACACCTTC.

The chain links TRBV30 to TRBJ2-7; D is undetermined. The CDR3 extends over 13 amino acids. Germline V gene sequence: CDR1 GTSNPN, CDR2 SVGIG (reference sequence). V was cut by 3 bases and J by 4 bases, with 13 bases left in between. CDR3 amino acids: CAWSPTPRYEQYF. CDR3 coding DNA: TGTGCCTGGAGCCCTACGCCTCGGTACGAGCAGTACTTC.

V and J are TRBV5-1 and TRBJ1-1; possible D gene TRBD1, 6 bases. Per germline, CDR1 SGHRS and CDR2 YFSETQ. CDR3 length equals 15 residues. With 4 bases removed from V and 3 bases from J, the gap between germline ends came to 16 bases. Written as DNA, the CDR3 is TGCGCCAGCAGCAACGTACAGGGAGGGCACACTGAAGCTTTCTTT. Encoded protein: CASSNVQGGHTEAFF.

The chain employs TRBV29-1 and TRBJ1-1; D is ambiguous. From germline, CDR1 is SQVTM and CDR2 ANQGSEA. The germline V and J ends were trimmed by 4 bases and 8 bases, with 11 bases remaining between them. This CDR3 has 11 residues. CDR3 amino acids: CSVGPRREAFF. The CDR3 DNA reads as TGCAGCGTTGGCCCAAGGAGGGAAGCTTTCTTT.

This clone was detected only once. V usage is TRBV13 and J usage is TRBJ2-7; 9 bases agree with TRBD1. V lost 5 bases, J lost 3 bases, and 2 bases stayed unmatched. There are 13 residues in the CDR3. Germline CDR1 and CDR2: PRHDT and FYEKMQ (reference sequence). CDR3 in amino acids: CASSPTGGYEQYF. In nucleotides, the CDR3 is TGTGCCAGCAGCCCGACAGGGGGCTACGAGCAGTACTTC. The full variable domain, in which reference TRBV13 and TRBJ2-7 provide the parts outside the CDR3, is AAGVIQSPRHLIKEKRETATLKCYPIPRHDTVYWYQQGPGQDPQFLISFYEKMQSDKGSIPDRFSAQQFSDYHSELNMSSLELGDSALYFCASSPTGGYEQYFGPGTRLTVT.

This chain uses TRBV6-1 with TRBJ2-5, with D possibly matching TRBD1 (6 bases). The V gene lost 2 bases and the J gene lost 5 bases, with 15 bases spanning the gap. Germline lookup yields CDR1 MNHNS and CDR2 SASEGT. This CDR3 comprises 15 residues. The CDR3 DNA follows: TGTGCCAGCAGTGAAAACCACAGGGAATTGGAGACCCAGTACTTC. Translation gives CASSENHRELETQYF.